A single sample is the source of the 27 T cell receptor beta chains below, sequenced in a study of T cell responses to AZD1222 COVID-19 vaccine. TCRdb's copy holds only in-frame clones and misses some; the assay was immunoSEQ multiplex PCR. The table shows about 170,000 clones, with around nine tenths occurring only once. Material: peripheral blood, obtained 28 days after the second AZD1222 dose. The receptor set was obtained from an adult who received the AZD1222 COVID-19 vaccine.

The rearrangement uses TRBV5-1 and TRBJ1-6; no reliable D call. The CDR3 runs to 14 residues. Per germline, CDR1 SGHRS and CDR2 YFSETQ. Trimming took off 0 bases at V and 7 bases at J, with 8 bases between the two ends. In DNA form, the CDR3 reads TGCGCCAGCAGCTTGGGTGGAGGAAATTCACCCCTCCACTTT. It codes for CASSLGGGNSPLHF.

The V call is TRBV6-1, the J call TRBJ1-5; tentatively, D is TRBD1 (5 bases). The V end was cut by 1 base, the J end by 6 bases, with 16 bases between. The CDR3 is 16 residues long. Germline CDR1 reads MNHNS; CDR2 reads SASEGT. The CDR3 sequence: CASSEEWRGIGQPQHF. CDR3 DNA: TGTGCCAGCAGTGAAGAGTGGAGGGGAATTGGTCAGCCCCAGCATTTT.

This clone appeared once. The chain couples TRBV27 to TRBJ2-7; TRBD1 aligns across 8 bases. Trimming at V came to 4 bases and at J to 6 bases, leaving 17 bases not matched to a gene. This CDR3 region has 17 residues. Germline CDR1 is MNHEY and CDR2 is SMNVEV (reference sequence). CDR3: CASSSTGMPGGFGEQYF. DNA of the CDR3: TGTGCCAGCAGTTCCACGGGTATGCCAGGGGGCTTCGGCGAGCAGTACTTC.

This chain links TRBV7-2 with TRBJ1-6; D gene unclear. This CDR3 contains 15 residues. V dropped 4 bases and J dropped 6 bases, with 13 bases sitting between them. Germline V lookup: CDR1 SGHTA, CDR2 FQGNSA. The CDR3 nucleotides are TGTGCCAGCAGCTGGATATACGAGAGTAATTCACCCCTCCACTTT. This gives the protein CASSWIYESNSPLHF. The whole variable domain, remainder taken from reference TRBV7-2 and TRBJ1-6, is GAGVSQSPSNKVTEKGKDVELRCDPISGHTALYWYRQSLGQGLEFLIYFQGNSAPDKSGLPSDRFSAERTGGSVSTLTIQRTQQEDSAVYLCASSWIYESNSPLHFGNGTRLTVT.

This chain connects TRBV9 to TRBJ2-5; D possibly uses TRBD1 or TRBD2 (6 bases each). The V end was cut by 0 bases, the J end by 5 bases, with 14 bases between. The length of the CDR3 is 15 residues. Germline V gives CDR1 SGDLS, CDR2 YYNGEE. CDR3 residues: CASSVAAGGGETQYF. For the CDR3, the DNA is TGTGCCAGCAGCGTAGCAGCCGGGGGCGGGGAGACCCAGTACTTC.

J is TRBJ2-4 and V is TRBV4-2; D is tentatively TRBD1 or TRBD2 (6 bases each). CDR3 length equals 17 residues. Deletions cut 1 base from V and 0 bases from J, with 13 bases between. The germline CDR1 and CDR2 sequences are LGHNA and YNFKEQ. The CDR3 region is CASSQVFGGLAKNIQYF. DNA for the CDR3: TGTGCCAGCAGCCAAGTATTCGGGGGCTTAGCCAAAAACATTCAGTACTTC.

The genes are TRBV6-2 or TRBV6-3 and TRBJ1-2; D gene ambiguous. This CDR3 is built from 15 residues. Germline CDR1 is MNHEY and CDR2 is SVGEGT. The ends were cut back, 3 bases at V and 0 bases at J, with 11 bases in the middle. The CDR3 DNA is TGTGCCAGCAGTTATGCGGGAGCCGCTAACTATGGCTACACCTTC. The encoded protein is CASSYAGAANYGYTF.

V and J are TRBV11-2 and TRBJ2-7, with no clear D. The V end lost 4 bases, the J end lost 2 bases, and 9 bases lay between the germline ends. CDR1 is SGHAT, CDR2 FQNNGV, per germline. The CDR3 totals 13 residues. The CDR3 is CASSSRVTYEQYF. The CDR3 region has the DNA TGTGCCAGCAGCTCCCGGGTGACCTACGAGCAGTACTTC.

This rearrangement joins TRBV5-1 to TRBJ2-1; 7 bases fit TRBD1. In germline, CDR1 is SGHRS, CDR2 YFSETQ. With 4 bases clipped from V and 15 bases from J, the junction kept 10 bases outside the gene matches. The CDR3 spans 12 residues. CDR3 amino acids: CASSTTGETGFF. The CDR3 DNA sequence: TGCGCCAGCAGCACCACAGGGGAGACCGGGTTCTTC.

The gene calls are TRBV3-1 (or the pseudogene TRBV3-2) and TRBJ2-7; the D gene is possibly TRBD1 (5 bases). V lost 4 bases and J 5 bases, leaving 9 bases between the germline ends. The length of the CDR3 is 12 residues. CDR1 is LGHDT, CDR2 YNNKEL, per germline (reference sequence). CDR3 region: CASSPSGHEQYF. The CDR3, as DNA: TGTGCCAGCAGCCCCTCAGGGCACGAGCAGTACTTC.

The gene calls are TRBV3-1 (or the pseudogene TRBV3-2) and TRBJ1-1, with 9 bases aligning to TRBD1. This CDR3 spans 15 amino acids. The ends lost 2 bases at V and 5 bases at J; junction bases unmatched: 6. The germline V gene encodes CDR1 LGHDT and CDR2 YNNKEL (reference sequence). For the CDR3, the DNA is TGTGCCAGCAGCCAACCCCGGGACAGGGTTACTGAAGCTTTCTTT. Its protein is CASSQPRDRVTEAFF.

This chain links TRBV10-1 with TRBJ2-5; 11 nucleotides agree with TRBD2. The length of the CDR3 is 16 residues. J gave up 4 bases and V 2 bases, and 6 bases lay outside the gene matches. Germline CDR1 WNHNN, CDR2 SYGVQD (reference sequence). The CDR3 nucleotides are TGCGCCAGCAGTGAGGGACTAGCGGGTCTGGGAGAGACCCAGTACTTC. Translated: CASSEGLAGLGETQYF.

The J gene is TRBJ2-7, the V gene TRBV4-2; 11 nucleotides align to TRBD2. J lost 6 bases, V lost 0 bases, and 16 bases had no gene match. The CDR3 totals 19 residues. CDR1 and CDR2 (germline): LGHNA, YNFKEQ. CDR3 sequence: CASSQEGGVAGGRSPEQYF. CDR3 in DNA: TGTGCCAGCAGCCAAGAGGGCGGGGTAGCGGGGGGGCGTTCCCCCGAGCAGTACTTC.

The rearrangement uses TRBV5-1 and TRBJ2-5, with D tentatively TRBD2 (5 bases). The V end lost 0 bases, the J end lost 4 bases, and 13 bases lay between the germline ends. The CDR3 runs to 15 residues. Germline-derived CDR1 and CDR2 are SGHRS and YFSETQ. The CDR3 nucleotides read TGCGCCAGCAGCTTGGGTACGGGAAGCGGAGAGACCCAGTACTTC. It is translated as CASSLGTGSGETQYF.

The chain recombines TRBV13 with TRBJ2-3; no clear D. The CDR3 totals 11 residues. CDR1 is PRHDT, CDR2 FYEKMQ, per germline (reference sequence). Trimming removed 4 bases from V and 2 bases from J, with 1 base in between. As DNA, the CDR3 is TGTGCCAGCAGCTCCACAGATACGCAGTATTTT. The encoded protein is CASSSTDTQYF.

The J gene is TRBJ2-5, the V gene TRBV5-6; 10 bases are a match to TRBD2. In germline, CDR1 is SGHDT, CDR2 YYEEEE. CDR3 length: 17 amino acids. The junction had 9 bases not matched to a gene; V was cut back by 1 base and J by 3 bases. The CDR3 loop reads CASSLKKRGGQKETQYF. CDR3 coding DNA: TGTGCCAGCAGCTTGAAAAAGCGGGGGGGCCAGAAAGAGACCCAGTACTTC.

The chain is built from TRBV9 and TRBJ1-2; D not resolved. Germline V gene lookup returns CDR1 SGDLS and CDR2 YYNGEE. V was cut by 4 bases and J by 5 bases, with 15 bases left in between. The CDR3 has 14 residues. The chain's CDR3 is CASSQGTDPYGYTF. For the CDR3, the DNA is TGTGCCAGCAGCCAAGGAACAGACCCGTATGGCTACACCTTC.

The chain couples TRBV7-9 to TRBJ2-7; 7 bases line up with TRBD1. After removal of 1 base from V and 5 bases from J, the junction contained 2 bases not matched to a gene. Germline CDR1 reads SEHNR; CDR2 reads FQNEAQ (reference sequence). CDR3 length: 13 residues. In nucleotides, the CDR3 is TGTGCCAGCAGCTTAGGAGGGGGCGACGAGCAGTACTTC. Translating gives CASSLGGGDEQYF.

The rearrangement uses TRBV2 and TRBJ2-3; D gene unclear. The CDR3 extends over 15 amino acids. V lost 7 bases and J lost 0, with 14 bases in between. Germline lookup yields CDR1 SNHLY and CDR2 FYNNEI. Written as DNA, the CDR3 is TGTGCCAGCACCCTCTTGAGTCCTAGCACAGATACGCAGTATTTT. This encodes CASTLLSPSTDTQYF.

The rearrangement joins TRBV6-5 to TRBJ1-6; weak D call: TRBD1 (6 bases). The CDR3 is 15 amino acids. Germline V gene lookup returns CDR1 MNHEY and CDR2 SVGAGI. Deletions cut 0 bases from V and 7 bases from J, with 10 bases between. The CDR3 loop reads CASSYSGGKNSPLHF. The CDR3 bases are TGTGCCAGCAGTTACTCGGGGGGCAAAAATTCACCCCTCCACTTT.

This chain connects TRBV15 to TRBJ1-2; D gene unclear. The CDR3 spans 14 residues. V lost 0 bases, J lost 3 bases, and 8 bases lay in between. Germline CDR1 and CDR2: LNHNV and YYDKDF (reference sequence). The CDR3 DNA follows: TGTGCCACCAGCAGAGATTCGCTTGACTATGGCTACACCTTC. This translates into CATSRDSLDYGYTF. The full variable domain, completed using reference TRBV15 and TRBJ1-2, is DAMVIQNPRYQVTQFGKPVTLSCSQTLNHNVMYWYQQKSSQAPKLLFHYYDKDFNNEADTPDNFQSRRPNTSFCFLDIRSPGLGDTAMYLCATSRDSLDYGYTFGSGTRLTVV.

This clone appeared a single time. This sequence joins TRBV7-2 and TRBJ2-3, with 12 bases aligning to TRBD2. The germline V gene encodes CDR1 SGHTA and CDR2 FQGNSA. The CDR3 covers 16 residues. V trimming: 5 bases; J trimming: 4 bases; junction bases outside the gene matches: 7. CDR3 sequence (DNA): TGTGCCAGCAGCCCACTAGCGGGGGGCTCTGCAGATACGCAGTATTTT. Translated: CASSPLAGGSADTQYF.

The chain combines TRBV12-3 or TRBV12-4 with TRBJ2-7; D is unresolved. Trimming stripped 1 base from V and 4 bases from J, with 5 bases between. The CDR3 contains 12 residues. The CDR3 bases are TGTGCCAGCAGTTTAGAGAGGTACGAGCAGTACTTC. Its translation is CASSLERYEQYF.

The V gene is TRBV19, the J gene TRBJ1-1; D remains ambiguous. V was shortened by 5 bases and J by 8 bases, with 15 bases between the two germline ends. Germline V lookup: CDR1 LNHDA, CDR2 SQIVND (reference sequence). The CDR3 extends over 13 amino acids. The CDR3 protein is CASSVGARREAFF. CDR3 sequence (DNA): TGTGCCAGTAGTGTGGGCGCCCGAAGGGAAGCTTTCTTT.

The CDR3 bases are TGTGCCAGCAGTTTCCGCCCGACAGGGGGGGAAACTGAAGCTTTCTTT. Its protein product is CASSFRPTGGETEAFF. The chain couples TRBV2 to TRBJ1-1; 9 nucleotides match TRBD1. V was pared by 5 bases and J by 5 bases, with 12 bases of the junction left unmatched. Germline CDR1 is SNHLY and CDR2 is FYNNEI. The CDR3 extends over 16 amino acids.

The chain's CDR3 is CSASRDQTSTDTQYF. CDR3 nucleotides: TGCAGTGCTAGTAGGGATCAAACTAGCACAGATACGCAGTATTTT. This sequence joins TRBV20-1 and TRBJ2-3; D remains unclear. This CDR3 is built from 15 residues. V was clipped by 3 bases and J by 0 bases, with 13 bases between them. Germline CDR1 is DFQATT and CDR2 is SNEGSKA (reference sequence).

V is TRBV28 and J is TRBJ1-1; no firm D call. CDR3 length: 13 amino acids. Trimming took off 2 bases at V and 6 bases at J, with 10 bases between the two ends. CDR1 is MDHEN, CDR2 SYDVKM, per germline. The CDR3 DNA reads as TGTGCCAGCAGTTTAAACCCGGTCGCTGAAGCTTTCTTT. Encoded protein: CASSLNPVAEAFF.